This T cell receptor beta chain was recovered during a study of T cells in Graves' hyperthyroidism and ophthalmopathy. Amplified TCR beta CDR3 regions came from RNA transcripts. A first-round RT-PCR of the TCR CDR3 used the HTBI primer set. TCRdb itself ran the multiplex PCR reads through MiXCR, one entry per CDR3 protein. The repertoire includes roughly 100,000 distinct CDR3 sequences, roughly 50% of them detected once, and approximately 25% sits in the top ten. Germline trimming cut 3 bases from V and 1 base from J; bases unmatched to any gene: 6. The CDR3 is made up of 15 amino acids. Germline loops: CDR1 DFQATT, CDR2 SNEGSKA (reference sequence).

The chain joins TRBV20-1 to TRBJ2-7, with 10 bases fitting TRBD1. The TCR originated in a man aged 40-50 years with Graves' hyperthyroidism. The specimen sequenced was blood. The CDR3 reads CSARGTGAGSYEQYF. In DNA form, the CDR3 reads TGCAGTGCTAGGGGGACAGGGGCGGGGTCCTACGAGCAGTACTTC.